A selection of T cell receptor beta chains follows, all from one sample in a study of blood T cell repertoires in COVID-19. The data were produced by immunoSEQ multiplex PCR, yet TCRdb's version contains in-frame clones alone and is incomplete. The sample holds around 190,000 clones, around 76% seen once. The sequenced material came from peripheral blood. These receptors came from a woman aged 50 to 65 with active or convalescent COVID-19. Each CDR3 is given with its conserved first and last residue. A D gene is named only where the DNA matches it firmly. Rows give clone size only sometimes, using once, few, many, or a class for an expanded clone.

d_call,j_call,v_call,clone_size,cdr3_aa,cdr3_nt
TRBD1,TRBJ1-2,TRBV5-4,-,CASSPGQPYNYGYTF,TGTGCCAGCAGCCCGGGACAGCCATATAACTATGGCTACACCTTC
-,TRBJ1-2,TRBV5-6,-,CASSPGGGAPGLGYTF,TGTGCCAGCAGCCCGGGGGGTGGGGCCCCAGGTCTGGGCTACACCTTC
TRBD2,TRBJ2-7,TRBV4-1,once,CASSQEGGLAGVGQYF,TGCGCCAGCAGCCAAGAGGGAGGGCTAGCGGGAGTCGGGCAGTACTTC
TRBD1,TRBJ2-3,TRBV7-3,-,CASSLTRQGTQYF,TGTGCCAGCAGCTTAACGCGACAGGGTACGCAGTATTTT
-,TRBJ1-5,TRBV5-1,-,CASRDGSYSNQPQHF,TGCGCCAGCCGGGACGGGAGTTATAGCAATCAGCCCCAGCATTTT
-,TRBJ1-4,TRBV18,once,CASSPQGGEKLFF,TGTGCCAGCTCACCGCAGGGTGGTGAAAAACTGTTTTTT
-,TRBJ1-1,TRBV7-2,once,CASNTLTALNTEAFF,TGTGCCAGCAACACTCTGACAGCCTTGAACACTGAAGCTTTCTTT
TRBD2,TRBJ2-3,TRBV4-2,-,CASSPKGLAGPTDTQYF,TGTGCCAGCAGCCCGAAGGGACTAGCGGGACCCACAGATACGCAGTATTTT
-,TRBJ1-1,TRBV11-2,-,CASSLNRLNTEAFF,TGTGCCAGCAGCTTAAACAGACTGAACACTGAAGCTTTCTTT
-,TRBJ2-7,TRBV5-1,-,CASSLAGRWEQYF,TGCGCCAGCAGCTTGGCCGGTCGTTGGGAGCAGTACTTC
TRBD2,TRBJ2-2,TRBV7-6,-,CASSSERGALHTGELFF,TGTGCCAGCAGCTCAGAGCGGGGGGCGCTACACACCGGGGAGCTGTTTTTT
TRBD2,TRBJ2-5,TRBV3-1/TRBV3-2,-,CASSQLTSGQETQYF,TGTGCCAGCAGCCAACTGACTAGCGGCCAAGAGACCCAGTACTTC
-,TRBJ1-1,TRBV9,many,CASSVDGNTEAFF,TGTGCCAGCAGCGTAGACGGGAACACTGAAGCTTTCTTT
-,TRBJ2-1,TRBV6-1,-,CASSAGGAGSYNEQFF,TGTGCCAGCAGTGCTGGGGGGGCAGGGAGCTACAATGAGCAGTTCTTC
-,TRBJ1-2,TRBV5-1,-,CASSSTGGGYTF,TGCGCCAGCAGCTCTACGGGGGGTGGCTACACCTTC
-,TRBJ1-2,TRBV27,-,CASSFSRGYGYTF,TGTGCCAGCAGTTTCAGCAGGGGCTATGGCTACACCTTC
-,TRBJ2-3,TRBV3-1/TRBV3-2,-,CASSQAPRADTQYF,TGTGCCAGCAGCCAAGCCCCCCGAGCAGATACGCAGTATTTT
-,TRBJ1-1,TRBV6-2/TRBV6-3,-,CASSYSRKAGDTEAFF,TGTGCCAGCAGTTACTCGAGAAAGGCAGGGGACACTGAAGCTTTCTTT
-,TRBJ1-6,TRBV7-9,-,CASSNPISGSYNSPLHF,TGTGCCAGCAGCAACCCAATCTCGGGCTCCTATAATTCACCCCTCCACTTT
-,TRBJ2-3,TRBV9,-,CASSVSALRSDTQYF,TGTGCCAGCAGCGTTAGCGCCCTCCGGTCAGATACGCAGTATTTT
-,TRBJ2-1,TRBV6-2/TRBV6-3,few,CASSYGGGISSYNEQFF,TGTGCCAGCAGTTACGGGGGCGGCATAAGCTCCTACAATGAGCAGTTCTTC
TRBD2,TRBJ2-1,TRBV19,-,CASSIRGGAAYNEQFF,TGTGCCAGTAGTATCCGCGGGGGGGCCGCGTACAATGAGCAGTTCTTC
-,TRBJ2-4,TRBV28,-,CASSLDPGDIQYF,TGTGCCAGCAGTTTGGACCCAGGGGACATTCAGTACTTC
-,TRBJ2-5,TRBV5-1,-,CASSWGEETQYF,TGCGCCAGCAGCTGGGGGGAAGAGACCCAGTACTTC
-,TRBJ2-7,TRBV7-2,-,CASSLTPLYEQYF,TGTGCCAGCAGCTTAACTCCGCTCTACGAGCAGTACTTC
TRBD1,TRBJ1-2,TRBV6-5,-,CASSYSGQSRGYTF,TGTGCCAGCAGTTACTCGGGACAGAGCCGGGGCTACACCTTC
-,TRBJ1-4,TRBV7-6,-,CASSLVAGFNEKLFF,TGTGCCAGCAGCCTAGTCGCGGGGTTTAATGAAAAACTGTTTTTT
TRBD2,TRBJ2-1,TRBV7-2,-,CASSALSGRQINEQFF,TGTGCCAGCAGCGCCCTTAGCGGGAGGCAAATAAATGAGCAGTTCTTC